Below, 19 T cell receptor beta chains from the same sample are listed, as sequenced in a study of PD-1 blockade in classical Hodgkin lymphoma. The table came from immunoSEQ multiplex PCR; TCRdb's copy has only in-frame clones and leaves some out. This sample has 20,000 to 30,000 clones; roughly four fifths occur once, and the top ten carry 5% to 7.5%. As to time point: cycle 4 day 1 (C4D1), after 5 to 7 weeks of nivolumab. Relapse was seen in all patients after autologous stem cell transplantation, and brentuximab vedotin exposure was variable. The sample consisted of peripheral blood mononuclear cells (PBMCs), taken before the fourth cycle of nivolumab. The receptors were sampled from a human donor with classical Hodgkin lymphoma.

The J gene is TRBJ1-1, the V gene TRBV11-2, with 9 bases matching TRBD1. CDR3 size: 19 residues. The J segment lost 4 bases and the V segment lost 5 bases, leaving 20 bases of the junction unmatched. CDR1 is SGHAT, CDR2 FQNNGV, per germline. The CDR3 protein is CASSTSPDRGYGRGTEAFF. CDR3 nucleotides: TGTGCCAGCAGCACTTCCCCGGACAGGGGATATGGGAGGGGCACTGAAGCTTTCTTT.

This clone was detected a few times. This chain links TRBV2 with TRBJ2-4, with TRBD1 identical over 7 bases. CDR3 length: 11 residues. V shed 6 bases and J 12 bases; nucleotides not matched to a gene: 5. CDR1 SNHLY and CDR2 FYNNEI come from the germline V gene. The CDR3 nucleotides read TGTGCCAGCAGAAAGGGGGCAGATCAGTACTTC. This encodes CASRKGADQYF.

The gene calls are TRBV4-1 and TRBJ2-7; possible D gene TRBD1, 6 bases. V gave up 4 bases and J gave up 2 bases, with 15 bases separating them. This CDR3 is 15 amino acids long. Germline CDR1 reads MGHRA; CDR2 reads YSYEKL. CDR3: CASSLEDRTPYEQYF. DNA for the CDR3: TGCGCCAGCAGCCTAGAAGACAGGACCCCCTACGAGCAGTACTTC.

This clone was observed once. V gene TRBV4-3 combines with J gene TRBJ1-4; 11 nucleotides align to TRBD1. The CDR3 spans 14 residues. With 5 bases clipped from V and 7 bases from J, the junction kept 3 bases outside the gene matches. Germline assignment: CDR1 LGHNA and CDR2 YSLEER. The CDR3: CASSSGTGGEKLFF. In nucleotides, the CDR3 is TGCGCCAGCAGCTCCGGGACAGGGGGTGAAAAACTGTTTTTT.

The rearrangement uses TRBV30 and TRBJ2-7; a weak D match, TRBD2 (5 bases). CDR1 and CDR2 (germline): GTSNPN, SVGIG (reference sequence). Trimming shortened V by 3 bases and J by 5 bases, and 14 bases separated the two germline ends. The CDR3 consists of 13 residues. The CDR3: CAWRLASTHEQYF. Written as DNA, the CDR3 is TGTGCCTGGAGGTTAGCGAGCACACACGAGCAGTACTTC.

V is TRBV7-2 and J is TRBJ2-1; 7 bases are a match to TRBD2. CDR1 SGHTA and CDR2 FQGNSA come from the germline V gene. Trimming at V came to 2 bases and at J to 0 bases, leaving 7 bases not matched to a gene. The CDR3 extends over 17 amino acids. CDR3 nucleotide sequence: TGTGCCAGCAGCTTACAAGCGGGCGGGAGCTCCTACAATGAGCAGTTCTTC. It yields the protein CASSLQAGGSSYNEQFF.

The chain is built from TRBV6-1 and TRBJ2-4; the D gene could be TRBD1 or TRBD2 (5 bases each). V was pared by 0 bases and J by 16 bases, with 16 bases between. The CDR3 runs 13 residues. Germline lookup yields CDR1 MNHNS and CDR2 SASEGT. The CDR3 reads CASSEAGRDLSYF. The CDR3 DNA reads TGTGCCAGCAGTGAAGCAGGCAGGGACCTTTCCTACTTC.

V and J are TRBV12-5 and TRBJ2-3; D possibly corresponds to TRBD2 (5 bases). The V end lost 0 bases, the J end lost 6 bases, and 10 bases lay between the germline ends. The CDR3 totals 14 residues. Germline V gives CDR1 LGHNT, CDR2 FRNRAP. CDR3 coding DNA: TGTGCTAGTGGTTTGGTGACTACCTCGGATACGCAGTATTTT. Its protein is CASGLVTTSDTQYF.

This sequence joins TRBV7-9 and TRBJ2-3; TRBD2 matches 12 bases. Germline V lookup: CDR1 SEHNR, CDR2 FQNEAQ (reference sequence). This CDR3 is 17 amino acids long. The V segment lost 2 bases and the J segment 4 bases; nucleotides outside the gene matches: 7. CDR3 bases: TGTGCCAGCAGCTTAAATAGCCTAGCGGGAGGGGCAGATACGCAGTATTTT. It encodes CASSLNSLAGGADTQYF.

J is TRBJ2-2 and V is TRBV30; D is undetermined. Trimming removed 3 bases at V and 1 base at J, with 3 bases between. The CDR3 has 12 amino acids. CDR1 is GTSNPN and CDR2 is SVGIG in the germline V gene (reference sequence). The chain's CDR3 is CAWRMNTGELFF. Written as DNA, the CDR3 is TGTGCCTGGAGGATGAACACCGGGGAGCTGTTTTTT.

This clone showed up just a few times. A clone one base away is much larger, so this may be a read error. Additional DNA sequences in this sample encode the identical CDR3. The genes are TRBV5-1 and TRBJ1-1; weak D call: TRBD1 (6 bases). Germline V gene data show CDR1 as SGHRS and CDR2 as YFSETQ. V lost 0 bases and J 5 bases, leaving 8 bases between the germline ends. The length of the CDR3 is 13 residues. In nucleotides, the CDR3 is TGCGCCAGCAGCTTGGAGGGGGTTACTGAAGCTTTCTTT. This codes for CASSLEGVTEAFF.

This clone was counted a single time. The rearrangement links TRBV2 to TRBJ2-7; no clear D. V lost 5 bases and J lost 2, with 10 bases in between. The CDR3 totals 13 residues. The germline V gene encodes CDR1 SNHLY and CDR2 FYNNEI. The chain's CDR3 is CASSLKVPYEQYF. The CDR3 region has the DNA TGTGCCAGCAGTCTGAAAGTCCCCTACGAGCAGTACTTC.

The chain employs TRBV7-9 and TRBJ2-1; TRBD2 matches at 8 bases. Per germline, CDR1 SEHNR and CDR2 FQNEAQ (reference sequence). The ends lost 3 bases at V and 0 bases at J; junction bases unmatched: 13. The CDR3 has 19 residues. The CDR3 reads CASSFDGRAPTSSYNEQFF. CDR3 bases: TGTGCCAGCAGCTTTGACGGGAGGGCTCCTACGAGCTCCTACAATGAGCAGTTCTTC.

The chain has TRBV5-4 and TRBJ2-7; no firm D call. Germline V gene lookup returns CDR1 SGHNT and CDR2 YYREEE (reference sequence). Trimming shortened V by 2 bases and J by 2 bases, and 11 bases separated the two germline ends. The length of the CDR3 is 14 residues. The CDR3 bases are TGTGCCAGCAGCTTTGGAGACGGTCCCTACGAGCAGTACTTC. Translating gives CASSFGDGPYEQYF.

This chain connects TRBV9 to TRBJ1-5, with 8 bases matching TRBD1. This CDR3 is 14 amino acids long. Trimming at V came to 2 bases and at J to 6 bases, leaving 4 bases not matched to a gene. Germline lookup yields CDR1 SGDLS and CDR2 YYNGEE. This CDR3 is CASSVGQGLQPQHF. DNA for the CDR3: TGTGCCAGCAGCGTCGGACAGGGTCTTCAGCCCCAGCATTTT.

The rearrangement joins TRBV11-2 to TRBJ2-3; D may be TRBD1 or TRBD2 (5 bases each). Trimming removed 1 base from V and 8 bases from J, with 10 bases in between. CDR3 length equals 13 residues. From germline, CDR1 is SGHAT and CDR2 FQNNGV. The DNA of the CDR3 is TGTGCCAGCAGCTTAGGGGGGACCCGTACGCAGTATTTT. The encoded protein is CASSLGGTRTQYF.

The CDR3 DNA reads TGTGCCAGCAGTGCCGCTGAGCAGTTCTTC. Protein: CASSAAEQFF. The genes are TRBV25-1 and TRBJ2-1, with D unresolved. The germline V and J ends were trimmed by 4 bases and 9 bases, with 4 bases remaining between them. Germline assignment: CDR1 MGHDK and CDR2 SYGVNS. The CDR3 is 10 amino acids. Complete variable domain (other parts from reference TRBV25-1 and TRBJ2-1): EADIYQTPRYLVIGTGKKITLECSQTMGHDKMYWYQQDPGMELHLIHYSYGVNSTEKGDLSSESTVSRIRTEHFPLTLESARPSHTSQYLCASSAAEQFFGPGTRLTVL.

This clone was counted once. CDR3 DNA sequence: TGCGCCAGCAGCCAAGAGGGTTTAGATGGGGAAAAACTGTTTTTT. This translates into CASSQEGLDGEKLFF. V usage is TRBV4-3 and J usage is TRBJ1-4; D unclear. Trimming cost V 0 bases and J 8 bases, with 13 bases left between them. Per the germline V gene, CDR1 is LGHNA and CDR2 is YSLEER. The length of the CDR3 is 15 residues.

The genes are TRBV6-1 and TRBJ2-7; 9 positions agree with TRBD1. V lost 7 bases and J lost 1; bases outside the gene matches: 5. Per germline, CDR1 MNHNS and CDR2 SASEGT. The CDR3 has 14 amino acids. CDR3 DNA sequence: TGTGCCAGCAAGCGGGACAGGGCTTCCTACGAGCAGTACTTC. This gives the protein CASKRDRASYEQYF.